The present T cell receptor beta chain was sequenced within a study of early T cells in non-severe SARS-CoV-2 infection. The study, taken as a whole, reports: Private and CD4 specificities were missed by VDJdb matching, skewed to anti-spike CD8.

Each cDNA molecule carried a unique molecular identifier. TCRdb passed the 5' RACE reads through MiXCR, listing each CDR3 protein once. The data contain over 85,000 distinct CDR3 sequences, around 14% of them singletons. CDR3 size: 17 residues. Germline-derived CDR1 and CDR2 are SNHLY and FYNNEI. A word on this clonotype: What it binds is unknown. The junction departs from the called germline gene at one end, perhaps through a read error.

This chain links TRBV2 with TRBJ2-5; a possible D gene is TRBD2 (6 bases). The sequenced material came from whole blood. This clonotype was obtained from an adult who was a healthcare worker with PCR-confirmed SARS-CoV-2 infection or an uninfected control (not recorded which). The CDR3 loop reads CVSSEVEGTTFVKTQYF. As DNA, the CDR3 is TGTGTCAGCAGTGAAGTGGAGGGGACCACCTTTGTAAAGACCCAGTACTTC.